The next 21 T cell receptor beta chains were all read from a single sample in a study of beta chain features in type 1 diabetes. TCRB transcripts that were expressed got sequenced, as all of the isolated RNA had been reverse transcribed. TCRdb's table, derived via immunoSEQ multiplex PCR, lists solely in-frame clones and lacks some. This table has hundreds of thousands of clones, approximately 11% appearing once. Input material: naive CD4+ T cells from blood. Source of these receptors: a woman in her twenties or thirties in good health.

This clone was counted only a few times. Here the CDR3 DNA reads TGTGCCAGCAGTTCAGGACAGTTAGCTGGGGCCAACGTCCTGACTTTC. It yields the protein CASSSGQLAGANVLTF. The chain is built from TRBV28 and TRBJ2-6, with a tentative D call TRBD1 (6 bases). The CDR3 has 16 residues. Trimming pared 4 bases from V and 2 bases from J, leaving 12 bases between. Germline V lookup: CDR1 MDHEN, CDR2 SYDVKM.

This chain joins TRBV7-3 and TRBJ2-2, with TRBD2 matching over 11 bases. This CDR3 is built from 16 residues. V shed 6 bases, J shed 7 bases, and the junction held 10 bases outside the gene matches. Germline V gives CDR1 SGHTA, CDR2 FQGTGA. CDR3: CASSLMTSGTVGELFF. CDR3 coding DNA: TGTGCCAGCAGTCTGATGACTAGCGGGACTGTCGGGGAGCTGTTTTTT.

This clone occurred a few times. CDR3 residues: CASSRDGGYTDTQYF. In DNA form, the CDR3 reads TGTGCCAGCAGTCGAGACGGAGGATACACAGATACGCAGTATTTT. The J gene is TRBJ2-3, the V gene TRBV6-5, with D perhaps TRBD2 (5 bases). Germline V gene sequence: CDR1 MNHEY, CDR2 SVGAGI. The CDR3 is made up of 15 amino acids. V lost 5 bases, J lost 2 bases, and 14 bases lay in between.

The genes are TRBV19 and TRBJ1-1, with TRBD1 matching over 7 bases. The germline gives CDR1 LNHDA, CDR2 SQIVND (reference sequence). Trimming removed 8 bases from V and 0 bases from J; junction bases left unmatched: 3. The CDR3 runs to 13 residues. As DNA, the CDR3 is TGTGCCAGTCGGACAGGAATGAACACTGAAGCTTTCTTT. Its protein is CASRTGMNTEAFF. The variable domain in full, with the rest retrieved from reference TRBV19 and TRBJ1-1, is DGGITQSPKYLFRKEGQNVTLSCEQNLNHDAMYWYRQDPGQGLRLIYYSQIVNDFQKGDIAEGYSVSREKKESFPLTVTSAQKNPTAFYLCASRTGMNTEAFFGQGTRLTVV.

The chain joins TRBV18 to TRBJ1-1; 10 bases align to TRBD1. Germline CDR1 is KGHSH and CDR2 is LQKENI. Losses at the gene ends were 3 bases for V and 2 bases for J; bases not matched to a gene: 9. The CDR3 has 17 amino acids. CDR3 sequence (DNA): TGTGCCAGCTCACCGCGCCGAGGACAGGGGGTTAACACTGAAGCTTTCTTT. The encoded protein is CASSPRRGQGVNTEAFF.

This chain uses TRBV9 with TRBJ1-2, with TRBD1 matching 9 bases. With V trimmed by 1 base and J by 7 bases, 2 bases remained unmatched. CDR1 and CDR2 from the germline V gene are SGDLS and YYNGEE. The length of the CDR3 is 13 residues. CDR3 protein: CASSVRQGGGYTF. In DNA, the CDR3 is TGTGCCAGCAGCGTAAGACAGGGGGGTGGCTACACCTTC.

The chain is built from TRBV7-2 and TRBJ2-3; 7 bases are a match to TRBD2. CDR1 and CDR2 (germline): SGHTA, FQGNSA. Trimming removed 2 bases from V and 2 bases from J; junction bases left unmatched: 10. The CDR3 covers 17 residues. CDR3 in amino acids: CASSLIPGGGNTDTQYF. CDR3 DNA: TGTGCCAGCAGCTTAATCCCAGGCGGGGGTAACACAGATACGCAGTATTTT.

This clone was seen a handful of times. The CDR3 loop reads CASSSSGTGGLEQYF. CDR3 nucleotide sequence: TGTGCCAGCAGTTCCTCCGGGACAGGGGGGCTCGAGCAGTACTTC. The chain couples TRBV28 to TRBJ2-7, with TRBD1 matching over 11 bases. V was pared by 4 bases and J by 6 bases, with 8 bases of the junction left unmatched. The CDR3 covers 15 residues. The germline V gene has CDR1 MDHEN and CDR2 SYDVKM.

This clone was counted between two and nine times. V gene TRBV4-3 combines with J gene TRBJ2-3, with TRBD2 matching over 12 bases. J gave up 1 base and V 1 base, and 9 bases lay outside the gene matches. The CDR3 totals 19 residues. Germline-derived CDR1 and CDR2 are LGHNA and YSLEER. CDR3 in amino acids: CASSQVPTSGSVRTDTQYF. The CDR3 nucleotides read TGCGCCAGCAGCCAAGTGCCGACTAGCGGGAGCGTCCGCACAGATACGCAGTATTTT.

The chain is built from TRBV5-1 and TRBJ2-7; tentatively, D is TRBD1 (6 bases). CDR3 size: 13 residues. Germline V CDR1 and CDR2: SGHRS, YFSETQ. Trimming cost V 4 bases and J 7 bases, with 15 bases left between them. The CDR3, as DNA: TGCGCCAGCAGCGTCACAGGGCCGGTTGAGCAGTACTTC. Encoded protein: CASSVTGPVEQYF. The whole variable domain, filled in from reference TRBV5-1 and TRBJ2-7, reads KAGVTQTPRYLIKTRGQQVTLSCSPISGHRSVSWYQQTPGQGLQFLFEYFSETQRNKGNFPGRFSGRQFSNSRSEMNVSTLELGDSALYLCASSVTGPVEQYFGPGTRLTVT.

The chain couples TRBV4-2 to TRBJ2-3; TRBD2 is a possible D gene (5 bases). This CDR3 comprises 16 residues. Trimming removed 0 bases from V and 2 bases from J, with 12 bases in between. Germline-derived CDR1 and CDR2 are LGHNA and YNFKEQ. The CDR3 nucleotides are TGTGCCAGCAGCCAAGATGGAGGTCGGTTCACAGATACGCAGTATTTT. As protein: CASSQDGGRFTDTQYF.

This clone was seen only a few times. The chain carries TRBV11-3 and TRBJ2-3, with D maybe TRBD2 (5 bases). The CDR3 has 11 residues. Germline CDR1 and CDR2: SGHNT and YENEEA. Trimming cost V 5 bases and J 10 bases, with 10 bases left between them. The CDR3 loop is CASSEGKAQYF. The CDR3 DNA is TGTGCCAGCAGCGAGGGAAAGGCGCAGTATTTT.

CDR3 protein: CATSRGLAGGQFF. The CDR3 coding sequence is TGTGCCACCAGCAGAGGGCTAGCGGGAGGGCAGTTCTTC. The chain is built from TRBV15 and TRBJ2-1; 11 nucleotides line up with TRBD2. Trimming at V came to 1 base and at J to 12 bases, leaving 2 bases not matched to a gene. Germline CDR1 and CDR2: LNHNV and YYDKDF (reference sequence). This CDR3 has 13 residues. The full variable domain, its missing parts supplied by reference TRBV15 and TRBJ2-1, is DAMVIQNPRYQVTQFGKPVTLSCSQTLNHNVMYWYQQKSSQAPKLLFHYYDKDFNNEADTPDNFQSRRPNTSFCFLDIRSPGLGDTAMYLCATSRGLAGGQFFGPGTRLTVL.

This clone was picked up a small number of times. The V call is TRBV7-9, the J call TRBJ2-5; 15 nucleotides line up with TRBD2. The CDR3 loop spans 18 amino acids. Germline loops: CDR1 SEHNR, CDR2 FQNEAQ (reference sequence). V shed 4 bases and J 4 bases; nucleotides not matched to a gene: 10. This CDR3 is CASSSSGLAGGMGETQYF. CDR3 bases: TGTGCCAGCAGCTCAAGCGGACTAGCGGGGGGGATGGGAGAGACCCAGTACTTC.

This chain connects TRBV6-5 to TRBJ2-3; TRBD2 agrees at 9 bases. This CDR3 spans 15 amino acids. V shed 2 bases, J shed 0 bases, and the junction held 0 bases outside the gene matches. From germline, CDR1 is MNHEY and CDR2 SVGAGI. CDR3 DNA: TGTGCCAGCAGTTACGGACTAGCGAGCACAGATACGCAGTATTTT. Protein: CASSYGLASTDTQYF.

There are a few counts of this clone. The J gene is TRBJ2-5, the V gene TRBV6-1; 7 bases are shared with TRBD2. CDR1 and CDR2 from the germline V gene are MNHNS and SASEGT. V shed 4 bases and J 4 bases; nucleotides not matched to a gene: 15. The CDR3 is made up of 17 amino acids. DNA for the CDR3: TGTGCCAGCAGTGCATTACGCGGGAGTTCCTGGGGAGAGACCCAGTACTTC. Its protein product is CASSALRGSSWGETQYF.

This clone was seen more than once but under ten times. The rearrangement joins TRBV30 to TRBJ2-2, with TRBD1 as a possible D gene (7 bases). Trimming shortened V by 0 bases and J by 7 bases, and 12 bases separated the two germline ends. Per germline, CDR1 GTSNPN and CDR2 SVGIG (reference sequence). The CDR3 is 14 residues long. CDR3 sequence reads: CAWSVGGGNGELFF. In DNA form, the CDR3 reads TGTGCCTGGAGTGTAGGAGGGGGCAACGGGGAGCTGTTTTTT.

The chain has TRBV2 and TRBJ2-7; 7 nucleotides line up with TRBD1. The CDR3 extends over 14 amino acids. J gave up 2 bases and V 6 bases, and 7 bases lay outside the gene matches. CDR1 SNHLY and CDR2 FYNNEI come from the germline V gene. The CDR3 spells CASRIQGFTYEQYF. The CDR3 DNA follows: TGTGCCAGCAGGATACAGGGGTTCACCTACGAGCAGTACTTC.

This clone was found a few times. The genes are TRBV5-1 and TRBJ2-3; 9 nucleotides agree with TRBD1. CDR1 is SGHRS, CDR2 YFSETQ, per germline. The CDR3 is 16 residues long. The V segment lost 0 bases and the J segment 5 bases; nucleotides outside the gene matches: 7. The CDR3 DNA is TGCGCCAGCAGCTTGGCCCGGGACAGGGTTGGAGATACGCAGTATTTT. Amino acids: CASSLARDRVGDTQYF.

This clone was counted between two and nine times. The V and J genes are TRBV7-3 and TRBJ2-3; D is uncertain. In germline, CDR1 is SGHTA, CDR2 FQGTGA. Trimming shortened V by 0 bases and J by 4 bases, and 5 bases separated the two germline ends. The CDR3 runs to 13 residues. CDR3 sequence reads: CASSLTGADTQYF. The DNA for the CDR3 is TGTGCCAGCAGCTTAACGGGCGCAGATACGCAGTATTTT.

This clone was detected only a few times. V is TRBV9 and J is TRBJ2-1, with 13 positions matching TRBD2. Germline-derived CDR1 and CDR2 are SGDLS and YYNGEE. J was trimmed by 2 bases and V by 4 bases; bases with no gene match: 15. This CDR3 comprises 20 residues. The CDR3 loop reads CASSPHRGLAGTAAYNEQFF. As DNA, the CDR3 is TGTGCCAGCAGCCCTCATAGGGGACTAGCGGGAACTGCTGCCTACAATGAGCAGTTCTTC.